This TCR beta chain was retrieved from a study of blood T cell repertoires in COVID-19 (dated by TCRdb to about 2020). Turning to the overall study: Samples covering the acute and convalescent phases of COVID-19 were provided by collaborators in the United States, Italy and Spain. Nearly every sample came with metadata listing a de-identified subject ID, COVID-19 status, age in years and sex. The dataset comprised deeply sampled blood TCRbeta repertoires from subjects exposed to, actively infected with, or recovered from COVID-19. The samples were drawn from two sources: the first 160 participants of the ongoing ImmuneRACE study, and over 1,000 subjects contributed by 6 global collaborators. Where HLA class I and class II types were available, the types were taken from metadata supplied by the sample provider, not from assay-based typing. The material from the prospective study consisted of cDNA or gDNA derived from T cells, B-cell-depleted T cells, or PBMCs. The repertoires were released in a freely available public database meant as a resource for research on the immune response to SARS-CoV-2.

On this clone itself: This receptor's antigen is unknown. Per-base qualities were not stored, and no clone one base away is much larger.

Overall study outcomes, separate from this receptor: Clinical and demographic metadata were provided uncurated, with the amount varying by source and participant.

Each collaborating institution followed its own protocols to collect whole blood in K2EDTA tubes. For TCRbeta analysis, collaborator samples were shipped as frozen whole blood, as isolated PBMCs, or as DNA extracted from either sample type. TCRbeta CDR3 regions were amplified from genomic DNA by means of the immunoSEQ Assay, a bias-controlled multiplex PCR. The original methods were these. Within the assay, amplification of reference gene primers was used to estimate how many nucleated cells each sample contained. To quantify the absolute abundance of each unique TCRbeta CDR3 rearrangement, sequence reads were collapsed and filtered. For each sample, productive Simpson clonality was calculated as the square root of Simpson's diversity index across productive rearrangements. TCRdb holds this immuneACCESS table with in-frame rearrangements only. Some clones are missing; in checked studies, unresolved V genes explain under half, and the rest has no known cause. Clone size and V and J calls were adopted from that table, with D and trimming inferred from the DNA. This sample is represented by roughly 200,000 clones; over 75% of them were singletons. Jointly, the top ten make up roughly 3.5% of the sample.

The receptor was derived from a man aged 60-69 years with acute or convalescent COVID-19. The sequenced material came from peripheral blood.

CDR3 region: CSVGPGQESYEQYF. The DNA sequence reads TGCAGCGTGGGGCCGGGACAGGAGTCCTACGAGCAGTACTTC. Here the chain combines TRBV29-1 and TRBJ2-7, with TRBD1 matching 8 junction bases. V is pruned by 6 bases and J by 1 base, leaving 8 bases of the junction without a gene match. From a lookup of the germline V gene, CDR1 and CDR2 are SQVTM and ANQGSEA. There are 14 amino acids in the CDR3, from cysteine to phenylalanine inclusive. Only the CDR3 portion is preserved as DNA: 42 bases, with reading frame beginning at the first base.